Listed below are T cell receptor beta chains from one sample, sequenced in a study of OX40 agonist ivuxolimab in advanced cancers. Sequencing used immunoSEQ multiplex PCR; TCRdb keeps in-frame clones, though not all of them. The sample lists about 120,000 clones; around 89% were seen once. Sequenced here: CD4+ or CD8+ T cells sorted from blood, sampled in a trial of the OX40 agonist ivuxolimab. These receptors all come from an adult with an advanced solid tumor such as melanoma, head and neck, liver or kidney cancer. The CDR3 runs from the conserved cysteine through the conserved F or W. The D gene is left open where the match is weak. Clone size is shown for a subset of rows, as once, few, many or a class of expanded clone.

v_gene	d_gene	j_gene	abundance	CDR3aa	CDR3nt
TRBV9	-	TRBJ2-3	-	CASSPRGAASKDTQYF	TGTGCCAGCAGCCCGCGAGGGGCAGCTAGTAAAGATACGCAGTATTTT
TRBV10-1	TRBD2	TRBJ2-1	-	CASSGLSGAEQFF	TGCGCCAGCAGTGGCCTTAGCGGGGCGGAGCAGTTCTTC
TRBV7-2	TRBD2	TRBJ2-3	-	CASSSGLATQYF	TGTGCCAGCAGCTCGGGACTAGCAACGCAGTATTTT
TRBV2	-	TRBJ1-4	-	CASSWNLANEKLFF	TGTGCCAGCAGTTGGAATCTCGCTAATGAAAAACTGTTTTTT
TRBV21-1	-	TRBJ2-7	-	CASSRGGPTYEQYF	TGTGCCAGCAGCCGCGGGGGGCCCACCTACGAGCAGTACTTC
TRBV11-2	-	TRBJ2-2	-	CASSSGGLGQGNTGELFF	TGTGCCAGCAGCTCGGGGGGGCTTGGACAGGGGAACACCGGGGAGCTGTTTTTT
TRBV28	TRBD2	TRBJ2-5	-	CASSSPTSGGTQETQYF	TGTGCCAGCAGTTCACCGACTAGCGGGGGGACACAAGAGACCCAGTACTTC
TRBV7-9	TRBD2	TRBJ2-3	-	CASSKRGSTDTQYF	TGTGCCAGCAGCAAGCGGGGCTCCACAGATACGCAGTATTTT
TRBV5-5	-	TRBJ1-1	-	CASSSEAGAMDTEAFF	TGTGCCAGCAGCTCCGAGGCGGGGGCGATGGACACTGAAGCTTTCTTT
TRBV19	-	TRBJ2-7	-	CASSPQAGGQEQYF	TGTGCCAGTAGCCCACAGGCCGGCGGGCAAGAGCAGTACTTC
TRBV6-6	-	TRBJ2-5	-	CASSQTRQETQYF	TGTGCCAGCAGTCAAACTAGACAAGAGACCCAGTACTTC
TRBV5-4	-	TRBJ2-5	-	CASSLAKAPRAETQYF	TGTGCCAGCAGCTTGGCCAAGGCACCTCGGGCAGAGACCCAGTACTTC
TRBV7-9	-	TRBJ1-2	-	CASSLEVYGYTF	TGTGCCAGCAGCTTAGAGGTTTATGGCTACACCTTC
TRBV2	TRBD2	TRBJ2-7	-	CASETSGGSYEQYF	TGTGCCAGCGAGACTAGCGGAGGCTCCTACGAGCAGTACTTC
TRBV15	-	TRBJ1-2	-	CATSRERQLYTF	TGTGCCACCAGCAGAGAACGACAGCTCTACACCTTC
TRBV10-2	TRBD2	TRBJ2-3	-	CASSKNGGARDTQYF	TGCGCCAGCAGCAAAAACGGGGGGGCCCGGGATACGCAGTATTTT
TRBV28	TRBD1	TRBJ1-2	-	CASSLGQTINYGYTF	TGTGCCAGCAGTTTGGGACAGACTATTAACTATGGCTACACCTTC
TRBV28	TRBD1	TRBJ1-4	-	CASLGGGDNEKLFF	TGTGCCAGCCTTGGAGGGGGCGATAATGAAAAACTGTTTTTT
TRBV14	-	TRBJ1-1	-	CASSQTREGSTEAFF	TGTGCCAGCAGCCAGACCAGGGAGGGATCCACTGAAGCTTTCTTT
TRBV2	TRBD2	TRBJ2-7	-	CASKERGARYEQYF	TGTGCCAGCAAGGAGCGGGGGGCCCGCTACGAGCAGTACTTC
TRBV7-9	-	TRBJ1-4	-	CASSADLGEKLFF	TGTGCCAGCAGCGCCGACTTAGGAGAAAAACTGTTTTTT
TRBV9	-	TRBJ1-5	few	CASSTTDSNQPQHF	TGTGCCAGCAGCACGACGGATAGCAATCAGCCCCAGCATTTT
TRBV19	-	TRBJ2-3	-	CASRDGTYTDTQYF	TGTGCCAGCCGCGACGGAACATACACAGATACGCAGTATTTT
TRBV10-3	TRBD2	TRBJ2-1	-	CATTSGTSDEQFF	TGTGCCACCACAAGCGGGACGTCGGATGAGCAGTTCTTC
TRBV4-3	TRBD1	TRBJ1-1	-	CASSQADRDNTEAFF	TGCGCCAGCAGCCAAGCGGACAGGGACAACACTGAAGCTTTCTTT
TRBV7-2	-	TRBJ1-5	-	CASSLVPYSNQPQHF	TGTGCCAGCAGCTTAGTCCCTTATAGCAATCAGCCCCAGCATTTT
TRBV4-3	-	TRBJ2-3	-	CASSQGPTYTQYF	TGCGCCAGCAGCCAAGGCCCCACATATACGCAGTATTTT
TRBV2	-	TRBJ2-5	few	CASSVGPGRETQYF	TGTGCCAGCAGTGTAGGCCCCGGCCGGGAGACCCAGTACTTC
TRBV27	TRBD1	TRBJ2-1	-	CASSLYPGGYNEQFF	TGTGCCAGCAGTTTATACCCAGGGGGATACAATGAGCAGTTCTTC
TRBV18	TRBD2	TRBJ2-3	once	CASSPTRLAADTQYF	TGTGCCAGCTCACCTACTCGGCTAGCGGCAGATACGCAGTATTTT
TRBV2	TRBD2	TRBJ2-3	-	CASRPGLAGVTDTQYF	TGTGCCAGCAGGCCGGGACTAGCGGGGGTAACAGATACGCAGTATTTT
TRBV7-2	-	TRBJ1-1	-	CASSLEGWGTEAFF	TGTGCCAGCAGCTTAGAGGGGTGGGGCACTGAAGCTTTCTTT
TRBV5-6	-	TRBJ2-7	-	CASSGRGTGEQYF	TGTGCCAGCAGCGGAAGGGGAACGGGCGAGCAGTACTTC
TRBV28	TRBD1	TRBJ2-1	-	CASSPRTGGVFF	TGTGCCAGCAGTCCTCGGACAGGGGGCGTGTTCTTC
TRBV28	-	TRBJ1-6	few	CASGFTGSPLHF	TGTGCCAGCGGGTTTACCGGTTCACCCCTCCACTTT
TRBV11-1	-	TRBJ1-1	-	CASSSPRPIMNTEAFF	TGTGCCAGCAGCTCCCCTCGGCCCATCATGAACACTGAAGCTTTCTTT
TRBV19	-	TRBJ1-5	-	CASSRDRSNQPQHF	TGTGCCAGTAGTAGGGACCGAAGCAATCAGCCCCAGCATTTT
TRBV29-1	-	TRBJ1-2	-	CSVETTAGRATYGYTF	TGCAGCGTGGAGACAACGGCGGGCAGGGCCACCTATGGCTACACCTTC
TRBV6-1	-	TRBJ1-4	-	CASSLISGVGEKLFF	TGTGCCAGCTCGTTAATATCAGGGGTGGGGGAAAAACTGTTTTTT
TRBV5-1	-	TRBJ2-1	-	CASSSRGLAQSSYNEQFF	TGCGCCAGCAGCTCAAGGGGTCTTGCCCAAAGCTCCTACAATGAGCAGTTCTTC
TRBV2	-	TRBJ2-2	-	CASRKGDPNTGELFF	TGTGCCAGCAGAAAGGGGGACCCCAACACCGGGGAGCTGTTTTTT
TRBV6-6	TRBD2	TRBJ2-2	-	CASRGLVANTGELFF	TGTGCCAGCAGGGGACTAGTCGCGAACACCGGGGAGCTGTTTTTT
TRBV27	-	TRBJ2-2	-	CASSLRGDLNTGELFF	TGTGCCAGCAGTTTAAGGGGTGACTTAAACACCGGGGAGCTGTTTTTT
TRBV4-3	-	TRBJ2-7	-	CASSQGGGDPYEQYF	TGCGCCAGCAGCCAAGGTGGAGGAGATCCCTACGAGCAGTACTTC
TRBV9	TRBD1	TRBJ2-7	-	CASAARDRGPYEQYF	TGTGCCAGCGCCGCCCGGGACAGGGGTCCCTACGAGCAGTACTTC
TRBV6-1	TRBD1	TRBJ2-3	-	CASSRTGAQYF	TGTGCCAGCAGTCGGACAGGGGCGCAGTATTTT
TRBV5-1	TRBD1	TRBJ1-6	-	CASSLLGQGNSPLHF	TGCGCCAGCAGCTTGTTGGGACAGGGTAATTCACCCCTCCACTTT
TRBV5-6	TRBD1	TRBJ1-1	few	CASSDRAEAFF	TGTGCCAGCAGCGACAGGGCTGAAGCTTTCTTT
TRBV5-6	TRBD2	TRBJ2-7	-	CASSLSGGWYEQYF	TGTGCCAGCAGCTTGAGCGGGGGCTGGTACGAGCAGTACTTC
TRBV6-1	-	TRBJ1-6	few	CASSEQVYNSPLHF	TGTGCCAGCAGTGAACAGGTCTATAATTCACCCCTCCACTTT
TRBV28	TRBD1	TRBJ1-2	-	CASIDRGRFYGYTF	TGTGCCAGCATAGACAGGGGAAGATTCTATGGCTACACCTTC
TRBV7-2	-	TRBJ1-2	-	CASRLGAFGYTF	TGTGCCAGCAGGCTGGGGGCTTTCGGCTACACCTTC
TRBV19	-	TRBJ1-3	-	CASSSGAGNTIYF	TGTGCCAGTAGTTCTGGAGCGGGAAACACCATATATTTT
TRBV5-6	TRBD1	TRBJ1-6	-	CASRRTGIGYSPLHF	TGTGCCAGCAGGAGGACAGGGATTGGATATTCACCCCTCCACTTT
TRBV6-4	TRBD1	TRBJ2-7	-	CASSGTGSYEQYF	TGTGCCAGCAGCGGGACAGGGAGCTACGAGCAGTACTTC
TRBV28	TRBD2	TRBJ2-5	-	CASSSLAGSQETQYF	TGTGCCAGCAGTTCTCTAGCGGGGTCCCAAGAGACCCAGTACTTC
TRBV11-2	TRBD1	TRBJ2-7	-	CASSLGGRGKTYEQYF	TGTGCCAGCAGCTTAGGTGGCAGGGGGAAAACCTACGAGCAGTACTTC
TRBV4-3	-	TRBJ2-5	-	CASSQERTLQETQYF	TGCGCCAGCAGCCAAGAGAGGACGTTACAAGAGACCCAGTACTTC
TRBV14	-	TRBJ1-1	-	CASSQQVHTEAFF	TGTGCCAGCAGCCAACAGGTTCACACTGAAGCTTTCTTT